This T cell receptor beta chain was sequenced for a study of T cell responses to AZD1222 COVID-19 vaccine (dated by TCRdb to the early 2020s). Describing the broader study: AZD1222 recipients whose second dose came at about 4 weeks and those whose second dose came at about 12 weeks were combined into one group, since spike-specific TCR depth and breadth did not differ between the two schedules. A total of 230 to 250 trial participants underwent TCR sequencing, of whom roughly 210 had received two doses of AZD1222 and approximately 25 had received two doses of the MenACWY control vaccine. Trial participants were enrolled by age into 18-55, 56-69 and 70-plus year subgroups, with 148, 28 and 57 TCR-sequenced participants respectively.

The CDR3 has 14 amino acids, counting the end cysteine and phenylalanine. Just the 42-base CDR3 DNA is kept, in frame starting at base 1. Reading the germline V gene gives CDR1 WSHSY and CDR2 SAAADI. The V and J ends are trimmed by 2 bases and 1 base, leaving 7 bases between them. Overall study results and their limits: Most participants were white British and females outnumbered males, and the authors suggested that clonal diversity may have been underestimated. The 56-69-year group was small, and its depth increase did not reach significance, likely because of low power. After two AZD1222 doses, spike-specific TCR breadth and depth were significantly higher than at day 0 and than in MenACWY recipients. Conclusions about previously exposed vaccinees were limited because only five to seven AZD1222 recipients were SARS-CoV-2 seropositive at baseline. Vaccine-associated CD4 TCRs spanned the whole spike protein, with dominant responses in regions 160-218 and 743-854. Because no samples from the day 14 peak response were available, repertoires could be characterized only after the peak T cell response. Epitopes outside the regions mutated in the B.1.351 and B.1.1.7 variants were reportedly recognized by nearly half of the unique spike-specific TCRs.

This specimen's time point label, per the study, means: baseline before first vaccination. Vaccinee samples came from UK trials COV001 and COV002, including a single-blind randomized controlled phase 2/3 trial of AZD1222 (ChAdOx1 nCoV-19) in healthy adults. Trial participant PBMC samples were collected at day 0 and day 28 after the second dose for TCRbeta chain sequencing. Of note for this clone: Its antigen is not yet known. No quality values exist for individual bases; no much larger clone is one base distant.

The CDR3 regions of human TCRbeta chains were subjected to immunosequencing. The study's processing was this. Repertoire TCRs were matched against a reference library of SARS-CoV-2-specific TCRs generated with the MIRA antigen-specificity platform. Breadth meant the fraction of unique TCRs that were SARS-CoV-2-associated, whereas depth meant the fraction of total T cells that were SARS-CoV-2-associated. Using the MIRA data, each spike-specific TCR was mapped to the spike region that the TCR reacts to and placed in a CD4 or CD8 class. Log10-transformed breadth and depth values were compared by one-way ANOVA with Sidak's multiple comparisons tests. Entries here come from immuneACCESS through TCRdb and include only in-frame sequences with V and J called. Some clones fail to appear in such tables; in the studies checked, an unresolved V gene covers under half of the shortfall, and the cause of the remainder is unknown. V and J calls plus clone size are reproduced from that table; the DNA served to infer D and trimming. The sample table records approximately 120,000 clones; roughly 88% of these occur just once. The leading ten clones occupy around a sixth of the sample.

The chain couples TRBV10-2 to TRBJ2-3, with the D segment identity uncertain. The specimen comprised peripheral blood, sampled on day 0 of AZD1222 vaccination. The sequence was collected from an adult in good health. The nucleotide sequence is TGCGCCAGCAGTGAGAGGGCACGCACAGATACGCAGTATTTT. Its translation is CASSERARTDTQYF.